One sample yielded the 16 T cell receptor beta chains listed below, sequenced in a study of radiation and T cells in renal cell carcinoma. Only in-frame clones appear in the TCRdb table, and some are missing; sequencing was by immunoSEQ multiplex PCR. This table holds roughly 130,000 clones, roughly 91% found once. Time point given: blood 2 weeks post-SBRT. Treatment defined: 15 Gy SBRT to primary tumor, nephrectomy 4 weeks later. Sequencing used blood, obtained from a patient whose treatment included radiotherapy and nephrectomy. The receptors here all came from a woman in her seventies with renal cell carcinoma.

V is TRBV21-1 and J is TRBJ2-1. TRBV21-1 is reported as a pseudogene. The CDR3 extends over 15 amino acids. CDR3 sequence: CASSKRITSYNEQFF. The CDR3 region has the DNA TGTGCCAGCAGCAAACGGATCACCTCCTACAATGAGCAGTTCTTC.

The chain is built from TRBV6-5 and TRBJ2-4, with TRBD2 matching over 10 bases. The CDR3 length is 14 residues. Unmatched junction bases numbered 5, after V lost 5 bases and J lost 7 bases. Per the germline V gene, CDR1 is MNHEY and CDR2 is SVGAGI. CDR3 DNA: TGTGCCAGCAGTGTAAGCGGGGGGGCCAACATTCAGTACTTC. Protein sequence: CASSVSGGANIQYF.

The genes are TRBV25-1 and TRBJ1-1; TRBD1 matches at 8 bases. The ends lost 4 bases at V and 3 bases at J; junction bases unmatched: 4. Per germline, CDR1 MGHDK and CDR2 SYGVNS. The CDR3 loop spans 14 amino acids. DNA of the CDR3: TGTGCCAGCAGTGGGACAGGGTTGGACACTGAAGCTTTCTTT. Encoded protein: CASSGTGLDTEAFF.

The V gene is TRBV7-2, the J gene TRBJ2-7, with 12 bases aligning to TRBD2. Germline V gene lookup returns CDR1 SGHTA and CDR2 FQGNSA. This CDR3 has 16 amino acids. The junction had 6 bases not matched to a gene; V was cut back by 6 bases and J by 0 bases. Here the CDR3 reads CASRRTSGASSYEQYF. CDR3 DNA: TGTGCCAGCAGACGGACTAGCGGGGCGAGCTCCTACGAGCAGTACTTC.

This clone was seen just once. This rearrangement joins TRBV20-1 to TRBJ1-5, with TRBD1 as a possible D gene (5 bases). Germline CDR1 and CDR2: DFQATT and SNEGSKA (reference sequence). Trimming stripped 2 bases from V and 7 bases from J, with 6 bases between. The CDR3 has 11 residues. CDR3 coding DNA: TGCAGTGCTAGACAGGGACAGCCCCAGCATTTT. Translating it yields CSARQGQPQHF.

This sequence joins TRBV7-8 and TRBJ1-2; TRBD1 agrees at 7 bases. Trimming took 5 bases from V and 8 from J; bases not matched to a gene: 14. The CDR3 spans 15 residues. CDR1 is SGHVS and CDR2 is FQNEAQ in the germline V gene. The CDR3 reads CASSPTDLSRGGYTF. The CDR3 DNA reads as TGTGCCAGCAGCCCTACCGACCTCTCCAGGGGGGGCTACACCTTC.

This clone was recorded once. V usage is TRBV7-9 and J usage is TRBJ2-5; a weak D match, TRBD2 (6 bases). Near its end, the DNA agrees better with TRBJ2-7, so the J call may be wrong. Germline V lookup: CDR1 SEHNR, CDR2 FQNEAQ (reference sequence). This CDR3 comprises 14 residues. DNA for the CDR3: TGTGCCAGCAGCTTAGCGGGGAGGACCTACGAGCAGTACTTC. It is translated as CASSLAGRTYEQYF.

The chain couples TRBV7-3 to TRBJ1-1; the D gene is possibly TRBD1 (5 bases). Germline CDR1 is SGHTA and CDR2 is FQGTGA. The CDR3 has 13 amino acids. V lost 5 bases, J lost 1 base, and 8 bases lay in between. In nucleotides, the CDR3 is TGTGCCAGCAGCCCGGGGGGGAACACTGAAGCTTTCTTT. Its protein product is CASSPGGNTEAFF.

The chain employs TRBV11-2 and TRBJ1-1; 9 nucleotides line up with TRBD1. The ends lost 2 bases at V and 4 bases at J; junction bases unmatched: 17. CDR1 and CDR2 (germline): SGHAT, FQNNGV. The CDR3 spans 19 residues. CDR3 in DNA: TGTGCCAGCAGCTTATTAATGAATATTTGGACAGGGGTGAGCACTGAAGCTTTCTTT. Translated, it gives CASSLLMNIWTGVSTEAFF. Full variable domain (rest looked up from reference TRBV11-2 and TRBJ1-1): EAGVAQSPRYKIIEKRQSVAFWCNPISGHATLYWYQQILGQGPKLLIQFQNNGVVDDSQLPKDRFSAERLKGVDSTLKIQPAKLEDSAVYLCASSLLMNIWTGVSTEAFFGQGTRLTVV.

This clone has only a few counts. This chain links TRBV30 with TRBJ1-1; 8 bases map to TRBD1. Germline CDR1 and CDR2: GTSNPN and SVGIG (reference sequence). V gave up 5 bases and J gave up 0 bases; unmatched junction bases: 5. The CDR3 is 14 amino acids. The CDR3 loop is CAWWTGNMNTEAFF. The CDR3 nucleotides read TGTGCCTGGTGGACAGGGAACATGAACACTGAAGCTTTCTTT.

The chain recombines TRBV11-1 with TRBJ2-7; 9 positions match TRBD1. This CDR3 contains 14 residues. Per germline, CDR1 SGHAT and CDR2 FQDESV (reference sequence). J was trimmed by 1 base and V by 10 bases; bases with no gene match: 8. This CDR3 is CAIITGTGSYEQYF. CDR3 sequence (DNA): TGTGCCATCATAACCGGGACAGGGTCCTACGAGCAGTACTTC.

The V call is TRBV19, the J call TRBJ2-5; D remains unclear. This CDR3 region has 13 residues. The germline V gene encodes CDR1 LNHDA and CDR2 SQIVND (reference sequence). Trimming pared 6 bases from V and 4 bases from J, leaving 12 bases between. The CDR3 region has the DNA TGTGCCAGTAGATCGTCAGGCGGAGAGACCCAGTACTTC. This sequence encodes CASRSSGGETQYF.

The CDR3, as DNA: TGTGCCAGCAGTGAAAACAGGGGGACCTACGAGCAGTACTTC. It specifies CASSENRGTYEQYF. The chain couples TRBV6-1 to TRBJ2-7; TRBD1 aligns across 8 bases. After removal of 2 bases from V and 2 bases from J, the junction contained 2 bases not matched to a gene. The germline CDR1 and CDR2 sequences are MNHNS and SASEGT. This CDR3 is built from 14 residues.

J is TRBJ2-3 and V is TRBV4-3; unclear D gene. The CDR3 is 15 amino acids. The ends were cut back, 0 bases at V and 2 bases at J, with 9 bases in the middle. CDR1 LGHNA and CDR2 YSLEER come from the germline V gene. The chain's CDR3 is CASSQDLAFTDTQYF. The CDR3 nucleotides are TGCGCCAGCAGCCAAGATCTTGCCTTCACAGATACGCAGTATTTT.

The genes are TRBV7-9 and TRBJ2-6; D is unclear. CDR3 length equals 14 residues. V lost 3 bases to trimming and J lost 3 bases, with 6 bases between them. Germline CDR1 reads SEHNR; CDR2 reads FQNEAQ (reference sequence). The CDR3 DNA reads as TGTGCCAGCAGCTTCGACTTTGGGGCCAACGTCCTGACTTTC. This codes for CASSFDFGANVLTF.

The chain recombines TRBV19 with TRBJ1-4; TRBD1 matches 8 bases. Germline CDR1 LNHDA, CDR2 SQIVND (reference sequence). The CDR3 has 15 amino acids. The junction had 4 bases not matched to a gene; V was cut back by 7 bases and J by 0 bases. The CDR3: CASTTGGATNEKLFF. CDR3 bases: TGTGCCAGTACCACAGGGGGAGCAACTAATGAAAAACTGTTTTTT.